This TCR beta chain was retrieved from a study of siplizumab effects on memory and regulatory T cells. CDR1 and CDR2 (germline): SEHNR, FQNEAQ (reference sequence). Trimming shortened V by 3 bases and J by 8 bases, and 10 bases separated the two germline ends. The CDR3 extends over 13 amino acids. Using immunoSEQ multiplex PCR, the repertoire was profiled, and TCRdb retains in-frame clones only, with some absent. This sample has nearly 95,000 clones, with approximately 95% found just once. The sequencing input was non-Treg CD4+ T cells sorted from blood. The V gene is TRBV7-9, the J gene TRBJ1-4; D is unresolved. The TCR comes from a human donor in good health. The CDR3 nucleotides read TGTGCCAGCAGCTTTGCTCAGTTGGAAAAACTGTTTTTT. Translating it yields CASSFAQLEKLFF.